Each of the 2 T cell receptor beta chains below was sequenced from the same sample in a study of blood T cell repertoires in COVID-19. Clones were read by immunoSEQ multiplex PCR, and TCRdb kept only the in-frame ones, dropping some. The sample carries 130,000 or so clones, less than 90% recorded once. The specimen was PBMCs or T cells enriched from blood (not recorded which). The receptors stem from a man aged 30 to 45 who had recovered from COVID-19.

This clone appeared a single time. V usage is TRBV15 and J usage is TRBJ1-2; possibly TRBD1 for D (5 bases). The length of the CDR3 is 15 residues. V lost 5 bases, J lost 1 base, and 14 bases lay in between. Germline V gene sequence: CDR1 LNHNV, CDR2 YYDKDF (reference sequence). The CDR3 loop reads CATSPERGLNYGYTF. The CDR3 region has the DNA TGTGCCACCAGCCCAGAAAGGGGACTTAACTATGGCTACACCTTC.

This sequence joins TRBV3-1 (or the pseudogene TRBV3-2) and TRBJ1-2; D possibly corresponds to TRBD1 (6 bases). This CDR3 has 13 residues. V dropped 4 bases and J dropped 7 bases, with 13 bases sitting between them. Germline values: CDR1 LGHDT, CDR2 YNNKEL (reference sequence). CDR3 amino acids: CASSRPTGSGYTF. DNA for the CDR3: TGTGCCAGCAGCCGCCCAACAGGGTCTGGCTACACCTTC.